This TCR beta chain was sequenced during a study of human T cells and chemical hapten exposure. The wider study: Small differences in pooled library volume mainly drove the variation in TCR yields per sample.

Time point of the sample: patch test 2, 6 weeks after DPC sensitization. The treatment: therapeutic diphenylcyclopropenone sensitization with weekly scalp DPC. Donors, patients with alopecia ranging from 18 to 70 years old and judged suitable for DPC, provided samples. Whole blood, unfractionated, served as the material for total RNA extraction. It was the library that attached unique molecular identifiers to individual cDNA molecules. TCRdb re-analysed the RACE reads in MiXCR, keeping a single row per CDR3 protein. Of fewer than 80,000 distinct CDR3 sequences listed, approximately 10% are singletons. This clonotype was counted ten times or more. The sample was whole blood, taken in connection with sensitization to the hapten diphenylcyclopropenone (DPC). The sequence came from a woman between 50 and 59 years old with alopecia areata. Some clones in this sample may be carry-over from other donors' samples.

The CDR3 here is CASSSPGKPEAFF. The CDR3 nucleotides are TGTGCCAGCAGTTCCCCAGGGAAACCTGAAGCTTTCTTT. This chain uses TRBV6-5 with TRBJ1-1; tentatively, D is TRBD1 (5 bases). Germline V gives CDR1 MNHEY, CDR2 SVGAGI. With 4 bases removed from V and 6 bases from J, the gap between germline ends came to 12 bases. The CDR3 totals 13 residues.